These 31 T cell receptor beta chains were all obtained from the same sample, sequenced in a study of T cell repertoires in cytomegalovirus infection (dated by TCRdb to the late 2010s). Their cognate antigens are unknown. In light of the paper, this sample's treatment or condition label describes: in vitro stimulation with specific CMV peptide epitopes to enrich CMV-specific T cells. TCRdb shows the sequencer as Illumina HiSeq 1500. The public reads were reanalyzed by TCRdb: fastp trimming at Q25, MiXCR alignment, in-frame beta chains only. A single entry per CDR3 protein holds the most common genes and DNA from its merged rows. For this sample there are a few hundred thousand distinct CDR3 sequences; almost 30% appear just once. The ten most abundant clones make up around 18% of the sample. The material was cultured PBMCs, obtained from culture after CMV antigen stimulation. The origin of the receptors is a human donor in good health (CMV status not recorded). Some clones in this sample may be carry-over from other donors' samples.

The chain uses TRBV7-4 and TRBJ1-6; 9 nucleotides align to TRBD1. This CDR3 is 14 amino acids long. V lost 6 bases and J lost 7; bases outside the gene matches: 4. From germline, CDR1 is SGHVT and CDR2 SQSDAQ. CDR3 sequence reads: CASRQGAGNSPLHF. The CDR3 coding sequence is TGTGCCAGCAGACAGGGGGCCGGGAATTCACCCCTCCACTTT.

This clonotype appeared many times. The chain combines TRBV7-9 with TRBJ2-1; 7 bases are a match to TRBD1. This CDR3 has 16 amino acids. Germline trimming cut 3 bases from V and 7 bases from J; bases unmatched to any gene: 12. Germline values: CDR1 SEHNR, CDR2 FQNEAQ (reference sequence). For the CDR3, the DNA is TGTGCCAGCAGCTTGGGACAGACTAATCCCACGAATGAGCAGTTCTTC. Protein: CASSLGQTNPTNEQFF.

The chain combines TRBV6-1 with TRBJ2-3; D is unresolved. With 8 bases removed from V and 6 bases from J, the gap between germline ends came to 18 bases. There are 14 residues in the CDR3. CDR1 and CDR2 from the germline V gene are MNHNS and SASEGT. The DNA for the CDR3 is TGTGCCAGCTTGGCGGCGATAGCATGGGATACGCAGTATTTT. Translation gives CASLAAIAWDTQYF.

This clonotype has more than one count but fewer than ten. The chain employs TRBV27 and TRBJ1-4, with D unresolved. The CDR3 length is 14 residues. Trimming left V 0 bases short and J 10 bases short, with 12 bases between. Germline V gene sequence: CDR1 MNHEY, CDR2 SMNVEV (reference sequence). The CDR3 here is CASSLSDPPRKLFF. CDR3 coding DNA: TGTGCCAGCAGTTTATCGGACCCTCCCCGAAAACTGTTTTTT.

The sample holds a few counts of this clonotype. At one boundary the junction diverges from the germline segment, which might be a read error. This chain uses TRBV7-7 with TRBJ1-5; no clear D. This CDR3 is built from 17 residues. Germline values: CDR1 SSHAT, CDR2 FNYEAQ (reference sequence). CDR3 protein: CASSHPLSRRSNQPQHF. For the CDR3, the DNA is TGTGCTAGCAGCCACCCCCTATCCCGACGGAGCAATCAGCCCCAGCATTTT.

This clonotype showed up just a few times. The J gene is TRBJ2-2, the V gene TRBV24-1; 7 bases line up with TRBD2. The CDR3 runs to 16 residues. The junction had 4 bases not matched to a gene; V was cut back by 3 bases and J by 1 base. In germline, CDR1 is KGHDR, CDR2 SFDVKD. The CDR3 is CATSDPLAENTGELFF. DNA of the CDR3: TGTGCCACCAGTGATCCCCTAGCGGAGAACACCGGGGAGCTGTTTTTT.

This clonotype has just a few counts. The rearrangement joins TRBV11-2 to TRBJ2-7; no clear D gene. This CDR3 is 16 amino acids long. V lost 4 bases and J lost 2, with 18 bases in between. Germline V gene data show CDR1 as SGHAT and CDR2 as FQNNGV. CDR3 bases: TGTGCCAGCAGCTCAATCAGGATTCCCAACGCCTACGAGCAGTACTTC. It encodes CASSSIRIPNAYEQYF.

The V gene is TRBV6-5, the J gene TRBJ2-2, with TRBD1 identical over 7 bases. This CDR3 has 15 amino acids. CDR1 is MNHEY, CDR2 SVGAGI, per germline. Trimming at V came to 6 bases and at J to 4 bases, leaving 8 bases not matched to a gene. The CDR3 sequence: CASRRQGATTGELFF. DNA of the CDR3: TGTGCCAGCAGAAGACAGGGTGCAACCACCGGGGAGCTGTTTTTT.

V usage is TRBV5-6 and J usage is TRBJ2-3; D ambiguous. Germline CDR1 SGHDT, CDR2 YYEEEE. Trimming pared 4 bases from V and 6 bases from J, leaving 9 bases between. The CDR3 contains 12 residues. The DNA of the CDR3 is TGTGCCAGCAGCCGGAACCTGGATACGCAGTATTTT. Its translation is CASSRNLDTQYF.

About this clonotype itself: With a much larger clone just one base away, this may be a read error. The J gene is TRBJ1-3, the V gene TRBV19; D gene unclear. In germline, CDR1 is LNHDA, CDR2 SQIVND (reference sequence). Trimming shortened V by 3 bases and J by 0 bases, and 15 bases separated the two germline ends. CDR3 size: 17 residues. CDR3 nucleotide sequence: TGTGCCAGTAGTATCCTTTCGACCATCCCCTCTGGAAACACCATATATTTT. This encodes CASSILSTIPSGNTIYF.

The chain joins TRBV6-2 or TRBV6-3 to TRBJ2-7; 8 bases match TRBD1. There are 15 residues in the CDR3. The trim removed 2 bases at V and 5 bases at J, leaving 8 bases unmatched. In germline, CDR1 is MNHEY, CDR2 SVGEGT. The CDR3 spells CASSYQDREMDEQYF. CDR3 nucleotides: TGTGCCAGCAGTTACCAGGACAGGGAGATGGACGAGCAGTACTTC.

The rearrangement uses TRBV7-2 and TRBJ2-5; the D is unclear. CDR3 length: 14 residues. V was clipped by 4 bases and J by 7 bases, with 16 bases between them. Per the germline V gene, CDR1 is SGHTA and CDR2 is FQGNSA. The CDR3: CASSSTGLSGTQYF. Here the CDR3 DNA reads TGTGCCAGCAGCTCCACCGGGCTCTCGGGGACCCAGTACTTC.

Comments on this clonotype: This may stem from a read error, because a much larger clone lies one nucleotide away. The chain is built from TRBV11-2 and TRBJ1-3; D unclear. Germline CDR1 reads SGHAT; CDR2 reads FQNNGV. The CDR3 length is 16 residues. Written as DNA, the CDR3 is TGTGCCAGCAGCTCCCTCGGAGAGGGTTCTGGAAACACCATATGTTTT. Translated: CASSSLGEGSGNTICF. The whole variable domain, remainder taken from reference TRBV11-2 and TRBJ1-3, is EAGVAQSPRYKIIEKRQSVAFWCNPISGHATLYWYQQILGQGPKLLIQFQNNGVVDDSQLPKDRFSAERLKGVDSTLKIQPAKLEDSAVYLCASSSLGEGSGNTICFGEGSWLTVV.

The chain combines TRBV12-3 or TRBV12-4 with TRBJ2-1; D might be TRBD2 (5 bases). This CDR3 comprises 14 residues. V lost 6 bases and J lost 6, with 15 bases in between. The CDR3 loop reads CASSPFGGVNEQFF. The CDR3 nucleotides are TGTGCCAGCAGCCCCTTTGGAGGAGTCAATGAGCAGTTCTTC.

This rearrangement joins TRBV20-1 to TRBJ2-7; D is unclear. There are 15 residues in the CDR3. The V end lost 3 bases, the J end lost 3 bases, and 18 bases lay between the germline ends. From germline, CDR1 is DFQATT and CDR2 SNEGSKA (reference sequence). The CDR3 sequence is CSASNPGPNLYEQYF. The CDR3 region has the DNA TGCAGTGCTAGCAACCCGGGCCCAAACCTCTACGAGCAGTACTTC.

V is TRBV19 and J is TRBJ1-1; TRBD1 matches 7 bases. Germline CDR1 and CDR2: LNHDA and SQIVND (reference sequence). This CDR3 region has 13 residues. Germline trimming cut 1 base from V and 7 bases from J; bases unmatched to any gene: 3. CDR3 DNA sequence: TGTGCCAGTAGTATAGTAACAGGGGATGAAGCTTTCTTT. Protein product: CASSIVTGDEAFF. The full variable domain, with the rest looked up from reference TRBV19 and TRBJ1-1, is DGGITQSPKYLFRKEGQNVTLSCEQNLNHDAMYWYRQDPGQGLRLIYYSQIVNDFQKGDIAEGYSVSREKKESFPLTVTSAQKNPTAFYLCASSIVTGDEAFFGQGTRLTVV.

J is TRBJ2-7 and V is TRBV28, with 8 nucleotides matching TRBD1. Losses at the gene ends were 7 bases for V and 3 bases for J; bases not matched to a gene: 8. CDR1 MDHEN and CDR2 SYDVKM come from the germline V gene. The CDR3 runs to 14 residues. The CDR3 DNA reads as TGTGCCAGCATCGCAGGGGGCGCAAGCTACGAGCAGTACTTC. Protein sequence: CASIAGGASYEQYF.

The chain uses TRBV6-5 and TRBJ2-7; perhaps TRBD1 as D (5 bases). CDR3 length: 17 amino acids. V was clipped by 2 bases and J by 1 base, with 18 bases between them. From germline, CDR1 is MNHEY and CDR2 SVGAGI. DNA of the CDR3: TGTGCCAGCAGTTACGGACCCCCAGGGTTTGGATCCTACGAGCAGTACTTC. Amino acid sequence: CASSYGPPGFGSYEQYF.

This clonotype was seen a few times. The V gene is TRBV3-1, the J gene TRBJ2-3; 10 nucleotides line up with TRBD2. The CDR3 contains 20 residues. Trimming removed 0 bases from V and 1 base from J; junction bases left unmatched: 13. Germline V CDR1 and CDR2: LGHDT, YNNKEL (reference sequence). This CDR3 reads CASSQDEGAGGLLRTDTQYF. The CDR3 nucleotides are TGTGCCAGCAGCCAAGATGAAGGAGCGGGGGGGCTACTTCGCACAGATACGCAGTATTTT.

This clonotype was observed a handful of times. The chain recombines TRBV5-1 with TRBJ2-7; 8 bases match TRBD2. The germline V gene encodes CDR1 SGHRS and CDR2 YFSETQ. This CDR3 contains 13 residues. J gave up 6 bases and V 2 bases, and 4 bases lay outside the gene matches. CDR3 nucleotides: TGCGCCAGCAGCTTAAGCGGGGGCGTCGAGCAGTACTTC. It specifies CASSLSGGVEQYF.

The chain is built from TRBV27 and TRBJ1-5, with 10 bases aligning to TRBD1. Germline CDR1 and CDR2: MNHEY and SMNVEV (reference sequence). The CDR3 sequence is 17 residues long. The ends lost 3 bases at V and 6 bases at J; junction bases unmatched: 11. The CDR3 DNA reads TGTGCCAGCAGTTTGACCCCGGGACAGGGGTTGGGTCAGCCCCAGCATTTT. As protein: CASSLTPGQGLGQPQHF.

This clonotype occurred a few times. The gene calls are TRBV4-2 and TRBJ1-1; D uncertain. CDR3 length: 15 amino acids. Germline V gene data show CDR1 as LGHNA and CDR2 as YNFKEQ. Trimming pared 7 bases from V and 2 bases from J, leaving 17 bases between. The CDR3 sequence is CASTLGPGLNTEAFF. The DNA of the CDR3 is TGTGCCAGCACCCTAGGACCCGGGCTAAACACTGAAGCTTTCTTT.

The DNA of the CDR3 is TGTGCCAGCACGGGAACATACGAGCAGTACTTC. It yields the protein CASTGTYEQYF. The chain joins TRBV7-9 to TRBJ2-7; tentatively, D is TRBD2 (5 bases). The CDR3 runs to 11 residues. V gave up 7 bases and J gave up 4 bases, with 8 bases separating them. Germline CDR1 is SEHNR and CDR2 is FQNEAQ (reference sequence).

This clonotype was counted at least ten times. The V gene is TRBV6-1, the J gene TRBJ1-4; a possible D gene is TRBD1 (5 bases). Trimming left V 7 bases short and J 6 bases short, with 15 bases between. The germline V gene encodes CDR1 MNHNS and CDR2 SASEGT. This CDR3 is built from 14 residues. Here the CDR3 reads CASMFPQGHEKLFF. The CDR3 region has the DNA TGTGCCAGCATGTTCCCCCAGGGCCATGAAAAACTGTTTTTT.

This clonotype was seen only a few times. The chain carries TRBV15 and TRBJ2-3; no clear D. This CDR3 is built from 17 residues. The V and J ends lost 0 bases and 4 bases respectively, with 17 bases between them. Germline CDR1 reads LNHNV; CDR2 reads YYDKDF (reference sequence). In DNA, the CDR3 is TGTGCCACCAGCAGAGAGTCGGCTAGTTTTATCGCAGATACGCAGTATTTT. Translating it yields CATSRESASFIADTQYF. Supplemented by reference TRBV15 and TRBJ2-3, the full variable domain reads DAMVIQNPRYQVTQFGKPVTLSCSQTLNHNVMYWYQQKSSQAPKLLFHYYDKDFNNEADTPDNFQSRRPNTSFCFLDIRSPGLGDTAMYLCATSRESASFIADTQYFGPGTRLTVL.

This clonotype showed up just once. J is TRBJ1-6 and V is TRBV9, with a tentative D call TRBD1 (6 bases). The CDR3 spans 16 residues. Germline loops: CDR1 SGDLS, CDR2 YYNGEE. The V gene lost 3 bases and the J gene lost 6 bases, with 16 bases spanning the gap. The CDR3 region has the DNA TGTGCCAGCAGCGCCGACACAGGGAGCACTAATTCACCCCTCCACTTT. Its translation is CASSADTGSTNSPLHF.

This clonotype was detected only a few times. V is TRBV5-1 and J is TRBJ1-6; possible D gene TRBD1, 6 bases. The CDR3 extends over 15 amino acids. CDR1 is SGHRS, CDR2 YFSETQ, per germline. V was pared by 0 bases and J by 9 bases, with 13 bases between. CDR3 DNA sequence: TGCGCCAGCAGCTTGGGGACAGCCAACGGTTCACCCCTCCACTTT. As protein: CASSLGTANGSPLHF.

The chain is built from TRBV3-1 and TRBJ2-1; TRBD2 matches at 10 bases. The CDR3 runs 16 residues. Germline loops: CDR1 LGHDT, CDR2 YNNKEL (reference sequence). The ends lost 0 bases at V and 8 bases at J; junction bases unmatched: 7. The CDR3 reads CASSQDAGLAPHEQFF. In DNA form, the CDR3 reads TGTGCCAGCAGCCAAGATGCGGGACTAGCGCCCCATGAGCAGTTCTTC.

The rearrangement joins TRBV3-1 to TRBJ1-5; D unresolved. The length of the CDR3 is 15 residues. The germline CDR1 and CDR2 sequences are LGHDT and YNNKEL (reference sequence). V was trimmed by 3 bases and J by 0 bases, leaving 9 bases between them. Written as DNA, the CDR3 is TGTGCCAGCAGCCACGGAAGGGTTAGCAATCAGCCCCAGCATTTT. This translates into CASSHGRVSNQPQHF. The full variable domain, its missing parts supplied by reference TRBV3-1 and TRBJ1-5, is DTAVSQTPKYLVTQMGNDKSIKCEQNLGHDTMYWYKQDSKKFLKIMFSYNNKELIINETVPNRFSPKSPDKAHLNLHINSLELGDSAVYFCASSHGRVSNQPQHFGDGTRLSIL.

V usage is TRBV10-3 and J usage is TRBJ2-7; TRBD2 is a possible D gene (5 bases). Germline loops: CDR1 ENHRY, CDR2 SYGVKD. CDR3 size: 13 residues. Trimming left V 4 bases short and J 3 bases short, with 10 bases between. The CDR3 protein is CAISGDRGYEQYF. The CDR3 nucleotides are TGTGCCATCAGTGGGGATCGGGGCTACGAGCAGTACTTC.

The J gene is TRBJ2-3, the V gene TRBV20-1; 9 bases are a match to TRBD2. This CDR3 is built from 15 residues. CDR1 DFQATT and CDR2 SNEGSKA come from the germline V gene (reference sequence). The V and J ends lost 4 bases and 3 bases, in that order; junction bases with no gene match: 8. This CDR3 is CSATLAGRGTDTQYF. CDR3 sequence (DNA): TGCAGTGCTACGCTAGCGGGGAGGGGGACAGATACGCAGTATTTT.